This is a list of T cell receptor beta chains from one sample in a study of shared clonotypes between healthy human individuals. Sequenced by immunoSEQ multiplex PCR; TCRdb stores in-frame clones only, minus some. The sample includes about 490,000 clones, 70% to 80% of them seen just once. The sample consisted of PBMCs. The origin of the receptors is a woman in her thirties or forties in good health. Some clones in this sample may be carry-over from other donors' samples. The CDR3 runs from the conserved cysteine through the conserved F or W. The order of the fields is D gene, clone size, J gene, V gene, CDR3 DNA, CDR3 protein. D genes are given only for firm matches. Not all rows give a size; the values are once, few, many and, for expanded clones, a class.

d_call: TRBD1; clone_size: -; j_call: TRBJ2-1; v_call: TRBV29-1; cdr3_nt: TGCAGCGTTCCCGGACAGGGTGGGAATGAGCAGTTCTTC; cdr3_aa: CSVPGQGGNEQFF
d_call: -; clone_size: -; j_call: TRBJ2-7; v_call: TRBV7-6; cdr3_nt: TGTGCCAGCAGCTTAGGTAGGGGAGACGAGCAGTACTTC; cdr3_aa: CASSLGRGDEQYF
d_call: TRBD2; clone_size: -; j_call: TRBJ2-3; v_call: TRBV19; cdr3_nt: TGTGCCAGTAGTAAGAGAGCGGGAGATCGAGATACGCAGTATTTT; cdr3_aa: CASSKRAGDRDTQYF
d_call: -; clone_size: -; j_call: TRBJ2-1; v_call: TRBV7-9; cdr3_nt: TGTGCCAGCAGCTCGAGGGGAGGTGCCTACAATGAGCAGTTCTTC; cdr3_aa: CASSSRGGAYNEQFF
d_call: TRBD1; clone_size: -; j_call: TRBJ2-5; v_call: TRBV18; cdr3_nt: TGTGCCAGCTCACCTGGACAGGGCGATCAAGAGACCCAGTACTTC; cdr3_aa: CASSPGQGDQETQYF
d_call: TRBD2; clone_size: once; j_call: TRBJ2-1; v_call: TRBV7-9; cdr3_nt: TGTGCCAGCAGCTCTGGACTAGCGCTCAATGAGCAGTTCTTC; cdr3_aa: CASSSGLALNEQFF
d_call: TRBD1; clone_size: -; j_call: TRBJ2-7; v_call: TRBV4-2; cdr3_nt: TGTGCCAGCAGCCAAGGAGGGGGCCTTTCCTACGAGCAGTACTTC; cdr3_aa: CASSQGGGLSYEQYF
d_call: -; clone_size: -; j_call: TRBJ1-1; v_call: TRBV28; cdr3_nt: TGTGCCAGCAGTTCGGGGGGCCATAGGAACACTGAAGCTTTCTTT; cdr3_aa: CASSSGGHRNTEAFF
d_call: TRBD2; clone_size: few; j_call: TRBJ2-7; v_call: TRBV7-2; cdr3_nt: TGTGCCAGCAGCTTAGCTCCTAGCGGGTCCTACGAGCAGTACTTC; cdr3_aa: CASSLAPSGSYEQYF
d_call: TRBD2; clone_size: -; j_call: TRBJ2-7; v_call: TRBV2; cdr3_nt: TGTGCCAGCATGATGGCGGGAGAATGGGGTTGGTACGAGCAGTACTTC; cdr3_aa: CASMMAGEWGWYEQYF
d_call: -; clone_size: -; j_call: TRBJ1-6; v_call: TRBV7-9; cdr3_nt: TGTGCCAGCAGACCGGGACCGAAGAATTCACCCCTCCACTTT; cdr3_aa: CASRPGPKNSPLHF
d_call: -; clone_size: -; j_call: TRBJ1-1; v_call: TRBV5-1; cdr3_nt: TGCGCCAGCAGCTTGGGGTCGGCGGGTGAAGCTTTCTTT; cdr3_aa: CASSLGSAGEAFF
d_call: TRBD2; clone_size: -; j_call: TRBJ2-1; v_call: TRBV7-8; cdr3_nt: TGTGCCAGCAGCGATAGCGGGAGCTCCTACAATGAGCAGTTCTTC; cdr3_aa: CASSDSGSSYNEQFF
d_call: -; clone_size: -; j_call: TRBJ1-1; v_call: TRBV5-4; cdr3_nt: TGTGCCAGCAGCTTGGTCGCCAGACACACTGAAGCTTTCTTT; cdr3_aa: CASSLVARHTEAFF
d_call: -; clone_size: -; j_call: TRBJ2-1; v_call: TRBV7-7; cdr3_nt: TGTGCCAGCAGCTTGGGACATGGCAATGAGCAGTTCTTC; cdr3_aa: CASSLGHGNEQFF
d_call: -; clone_size: -; j_call: TRBJ2-7; v_call: TRBV7-9; cdr3_nt: TGTGCCAGCAGTGACCGAAAATACGAGCAGTACTTC; cdr3_aa: CASSDRKYEQYF
d_call: -; clone_size: once; j_call: TRBJ2-1; v_call: TRBV18; cdr3_nt: TGTGCCAGCTCACTTAATCGACCGTCCTACAATGAGCAGTTCTTC; cdr3_aa: CASSLNRPSYNEQFF
d_call: -; clone_size: -; j_call: TRBJ2-1; v_call: TRBV10-3; cdr3_nt: TGTGCCATCAGTGAGTCGTGGGGCGGGTCAAACAATGAGCAGTTCTTC; cdr3_aa: CAISESWGGSNNEQFF
d_call: TRBD1; clone_size: -; j_call: TRBJ1-1; v_call: TRBV29-1; cdr3_nt: TGCAGCGTTGAAGGGACAGGGGGCACTGAAGCTTTCTTT; cdr3_aa: CSVEGTGGTEAFF
d_call: TRBD1; clone_size: once; j_call: TRBJ1-5; v_call: TRBV28; cdr3_nt: TGTGCCAGCAACCCGGACAGGGAGTATCAGCCCCAGCATTTT; cdr3_aa: CASNPDREYQPQHF
d_call: -; clone_size: -; j_call: TRBJ2-6; v_call: TRBV7-9; cdr3_nt: TGTGCCAGCAGCTCCGAAGGGATGACTGGGGCCAACGTCCTGACTTTC; cdr3_aa: CASSSEGMTGANVLTF
d_call: -; clone_size: -; j_call: TRBJ1-3; v_call: TRBV6-6; cdr3_nt: TGTGCCAGCAGTTACTCGAACCGGGGCGCTGGAAACACCATATATTTT; cdr3_aa: CASSYSNRGAGNTIYF
d_call: TRBD1; clone_size: -; j_call: TRBJ2-3; v_call: TRBV5-1; cdr3_nt: TGCGCCAGCAGCTTGGCCGGACAGGGCAGGTCCACAGATACGCAGTATTTT; cdr3_aa: CASSLAGQGRSTDTQYF
d_call: TRBD1; clone_size: -; j_call: TRBJ1-1; v_call: TRBV18; cdr3_nt: TGTGCCAGCTCACCTTCGGGACAGGGCCATGAAGCTTTCTTT; cdr3_aa: CASSPSGQGHEAFF
d_call: TRBD2; clone_size: few; j_call: TRBJ2-7; v_call: TRBV28; cdr3_nt: TGTGCCAGCAGTTCCCCTGACTCTAGCGGGAGGTTCTACGAGCAGTACTTC; cdr3_aa: CASSSPDSSGRFYEQYF
d_call: -; clone_size: few; j_call: TRBJ2-2; v_call: TRBV4-2; cdr3_nt: TGTGCCAGCAGCCAAGGTCCCGTAGGGCATTTTAAGGCCGGGGAGCTGTTTTTT; cdr3_aa: CASSQGPVGHFKAGELFF
d_call: TRBD1; clone_size: -; j_call: TRBJ1-5; v_call: TRBV27; cdr3_nt: TGTGCCAGCAGTCCTCGTCCCGGGACAGGGGATCAGCCCCAGCATTTT; cdr3_aa: CASSPRPGTGDQPQHF
d_call: -; clone_size: -; j_call: TRBJ2-7; v_call: TRBV6-4; cdr3_nt: TGTGCCAGCAGTTGGGGCGACTACGAGCAGTACTTC; cdr3_aa: CASSWGDYEQYF
d_call: -; clone_size: -; j_call: TRBJ2-5; v_call: TRBV21-1; cdr3_nt: TGTGCCAGCAGCAACCGACTAGCGGAAGAGACCCAGTACTTC; cdr3_aa: CASSNRLAEETQYF
d_call: -; clone_size: -; j_call: TRBJ2-2; v_call: TRBV5-4; cdr3_nt: TGTGCCAGCAGCTTGGCCCGCGTCGGGGAGCTGTTTTTT; cdr3_aa: CASSLARVGELFF
d_call: -; clone_size: -; j_call: TRBJ2-7; v_call: TRBV20-1; cdr3_nt: TGCAGTGCTAGCCCCCATGACGAGCAGTACTTC; cdr3_aa: CSASPHDEQYF
d_call: -; clone_size: -; j_call: TRBJ2-7; v_call: TRBV20-1; cdr3_nt: TGCAGTGCTCCCCTCGCCTACGAGCAGTACTTC; cdr3_aa: CSAPLAYEQYF
d_call: -; clone_size: -; j_call: TRBJ2-7; v_call: TRBV6-1; cdr3_nt: TGTGCCAGCAGCCAGGGCTTCTCCTACGAGCAGTACTTC; cdr3_aa: CASSQGFSYEQYF
d_call: -; clone_size: -; j_call: TRBJ2-2; v_call: TRBV6-5; cdr3_nt: TGTGCCAGCGCCCTGGGACTGAACACCGGGGAGCTGTTTTTT; cdr3_aa: CASALGLNTGELFF
d_call: -; clone_size: -; j_call: TRBJ2-3; v_call: TRBV19; cdr3_nt: TGTGCCAGTAGTCCCTCTAGCGTGAGGACAGATACGCAGTATTTT; cdr3_aa: CASSPSSVRTDTQYF
d_call: TRBD1; clone_size: few; j_call: TRBJ1-2; v_call: TRBV2; cdr3_nt: TGTGCCAGCAGTTGGGACAGCTTATATGGCTACACCTTC; cdr3_aa: CASSWDSLYGYTF
d_call: -; clone_size: -; j_call: TRBJ1-5; v_call: TRBV28; cdr3_nt: TGTGCCAGCTGCCTTATCTGGGGCGGGCAGCCCCAGCATTTT; cdr3_aa: CASCLIWGGQPQHF
d_call: TRBD2; clone_size: -; j_call: TRBJ2-1; v_call: TRBV19; cdr3_nt: TGTGCCAGTAGTCCCCTTAGGATAGCGGGAGCGAATGAGCAGTTCTTC; cdr3_aa: CASSPLRIAGANEQFF
d_call: -; clone_size: -; j_call: TRBJ1-4; v_call: TRBV28; cdr3_nt: TGTGCCAGCAGTTTTTCAGGGGCGGCTGAAAAACTGTTTTTT; cdr3_aa: CASSFSGAAEKLFF
d_call: -; clone_size: -; j_call: TRBJ1-2; v_call: TRBV6-1; cdr3_nt: TGTGCCAGCAGTGACCGTTACTATGGCTACACCTTC; cdr3_aa: CASSDRYYGYTF
d_call: -; clone_size: -; j_call: TRBJ2-1; v_call: TRBV7-6; cdr3_nt: TGTGCCAGCAGCTTAGATGCGACGAATGAGCAGTTCTTC; cdr3_aa: CASSLDATNEQFF
d_call: -; clone_size: few; j_call: TRBJ1-1; v_call: TRBV19; cdr3_nt: TGTGCCAGTAGTACCTGGAATGAAGCTTTCTTT; cdr3_aa: CASSTWNEAFF
d_call: TRBD1; clone_size: -; j_call: TRBJ2-1; v_call: TRBV4-2; cdr3_nt: TGTGCCAGCAGCCAAGCGCCAGGGGGTTGGACGGATGAGCAGTTCTTC; cdr3_aa: CASSQAPGGWTDEQFF
d_call: -; clone_size: -; j_call: TRBJ2-6; v_call: TRBV30; cdr3_nt: TGTGCCTGGAGTGGACAGGCAGGGGCCAACGTCCTGACTTTC; cdr3_aa: CAWSGQAGANVLTF
d_call: -; clone_size: -; j_call: TRBJ2-7; v_call: TRBV10-3; cdr3_nt: TGTGCCATCAGTGAATTGGGAGGACGGGGCGAGCAGTACTTC; cdr3_aa: CAISELGGRGEQYF
d_call: TRBD1; clone_size: -; j_call: TRBJ1-4; v_call: TRBV5-1; cdr3_nt: TGCGCCAGCAGTGGGTTAGGGACAGATGAAAAACTGTTTTTT; cdr3_aa: CASSGLGTDEKLFF
d_call: -; clone_size: many; j_call: TRBJ1-1; v_call: TRBV11-2; cdr3_nt: TGTGCCAGCAGCCTAACAGGGTGGAGCACTGAAGCTTTCTTT; cdr3_aa: CASSLTGWSTEAFF
d_call: -; clone_size: once; j_call: TRBJ2-7; v_call: TRBV10-3; cdr3_nt: TGTGCCATCAGTGAGTCCACCCCCCGGCGGGGCAGGAACGAGCAGTACTTC; cdr3_aa: CAISESTPRRGRNEQYF